This is a list of T cell receptor beta chains from one sample in a study of blood T cells in healthy people across ages. TCRdb ran MiXCR on the 5' RACE reads and lists one entry per CDR3 protein. The table shows fewer than 900,000 distinct CDR3 sequences, with around 40% occurring only once. Specimen: blood. The receptors originated from a woman in her sixties or seventies in good health. The CDR3 runs from the conserved cysteine through the conserved F or W. Fields, in order: clone size, V gene, CDR3 protein. Not all rows give a size; the values are once, few, many and, for expanded clones, a class.

.	TRBV7-9	CASSNRASGGFTGELFF
.	TRBV28	CASTHPYRSGGTQYF
few	TRBV10-3	CAISLDGYNEQFF
.	TRBV20-1	CSAREGHSNQPQHF
.	TRBV20-1	CSARDGAGSGDEQFF
.	TRBV6-2/TRBV6-3	CASSYGSGIETQFF
.	TRBV12-3/TRBV12-4	CASSSVTNEQYF
.	TRBV10-3	CAGQAGEGDTQYF
.	TRBV12-3/TRBV12-4	CASSRGDPMNTEAFF
many	TRBV20-1	CSAEPGQGRETQYF
few	TRBV7-2	CASSLVTVLTGANVLTF
.	TRBV10-3	CAISDSISYEQYF
many	TRBV6-2/TRBV6-3	CASSYSSGANVLTF
.	TRBV7-9	CASSLVVAGIDTQYF
few	TRBV20-1	CSAKTSGSFNEQYF
few	TRBV24-1	CATSDARGQGLSYNEQFF
many	TRBV7-2	CASSFRDRVNYGYTF
.	TRBV6-6	CASLGVGLSSGYTF
.	TRBV6-6	CASKPGEGNEQFF
many	TRBV25-1	CASRVGSPPQFF
.	TRBV11-2	CASSSSVYNEQYF
few	TRBV12-3/TRBV12-4	CASSWTDSYEQYF
.	TRBV20-1	CSAGHPMGETQYF
.	TRBV10-3	CAISQMTDTGELFF
.	TRBV3-1	CASSQERTAEAFF
many	TRBV5-1	CASSLAAQDTQYF
few	TRBV7-2	CASSSGTRQKKQYF
few	TRBV6-5	CASSYKGGEKLFF
.	TRBV14	CASSQVSRLGEQFF
.	TRBV14	CASSQVGGGIGEQYF
.	TRBV29-1	CSVERNSGGVGGTQYF
.	TRBV5-8	CASSLEAPTAGNTIYF
.	TRBV27	CASSLGLAGPPTETQYF
.	TRBV3-1	CASSQKGLTYEQYF
.	TRBV20-1	CSSRQGGTSGELFF
few	TRBV13	CASSSRRGPGNIQYF
.	TRBV9	CASSPSGTVYGYTF
few	TRBV4-3	CASSQDPSATHGGKDSEQFF
.	TRBV20-1	CSAILTGKGEKLFF
.	TRBV20-1	CSARDLAGGFFYEQFF